Listed here are 22 T cell receptor beta chains from one sample, sequenced in a study of naive and memory T cell subsets. Four PCR rounds used nested alpha and beta constant region primers plus the SP2 primer. TCRdb processed the 5' RACE reads anew with MiXCR; each CDR3 protein has one entry. The sample contains roughly 62,000 distinct CDR3 sequences, 7.2% of which appear only once. An oligonucleotide containing a UMI was ligated to the 3' end of TCR cDNA. These TCRs come from a male donor in good health.

This clonotype was observed a few times. This chain links TRBV2 with TRBJ1-5; 7 bases align to TRBD1. V gave up 3 bases and J gave up 1 base; unmatched junction bases: 3. Germline V lookup: CDR1 SNHLY, CDR2 FYNNEI. The CDR3 consists of 15 residues. CDR3 sequence (DNA): TGTGCCAGCAGTGAGGGGACAGAAAGCAATCAGCCCCAGCATTTT. It encodes CASSEGTESNQPQHF.

This clonotype occurred a few times. CDR3 loop: CASSYTTGGADTQYF. The CDR3 nucleotides read TGTGCCAGCAGTTACACTACAGGGGGCGCAGATACGCAGTATTTT. The chain is built from TRBV6-5 and TRBJ2-3, with 9 bases aligning to TRBD1. Germline CDR1 is MNHEY and CDR2 is SVGAGI. CDR3 length equals 15 residues. The V and J ends lost 2 bases and 4 bases, in that order; junction bases with no gene match: 4.

This clonotype was observed many times. The chain uses TRBV20-1 and TRBJ1-5, with D uncertain. Germline V gene sequence: CDR1 DFQATT, CDR2 SNEGSKA (reference sequence). Between the trimmed V and J ends, which lost 3 bases and 5 bases, there was a span of 11 bases. This CDR3 spans 13 amino acids. The CDR3 nucleotides read TGCAGTGCTAGCGGAGATGCGGATCAGCCCCAGCATTTT. The encoded protein is CSASGDADQPQHF.

This clonotype has ten or more counts. This chain links TRBV30 with TRBJ1-1; D might be TRBD1 (5 bases). Germline values: CDR1 GTSNPN, CDR2 SVGIG (reference sequence). The germline V and J ends were trimmed by 8 bases and 11 bases, with 15 bases remaining between them. The CDR3 spans 10 residues. CDR3 loop: CAGGAPAAFF. The DNA of the CDR3 is TGTGCCGGCGGGGCTCCTGCGGCTTTCTTT.

This clonotype was counted a single time. The chain uses TRBV29-1 and TRBJ1-2; 10 nucleotides line up with TRBD1. CDR1 is SQVTM, CDR2 ANQGSEA, per germline. CDR3 length: 14 amino acids. Unmatched junction bases numbered 5, after V lost 0 bases and J lost 7 bases. In DNA form, the CDR3 reads TGCAGCGTTGAAGAATCGGGACAGGGGTTTGGCTACACCTTC. This encodes CSVEESGQGFGYTF. The full variable domain, completed using reference TRBV29-1 and TRBJ1-2, is SAVISQKPSRDICQRGTSLTIQCQVDSQVTMMFWYRQQPGQSLTLIATANQGSEATYESGFVIDKFPISRPNLTFSTLTVSNMSPEDSSIYLCSVEESGQGFGYTFGSGTRLTVV.

The V gene is TRBV20-1, the J gene TRBJ2-6; D is ambiguous. The CDR3 sequence is 13 residues long. Trimming left V 6 bases short and J 0 bases short, with 6 bases between. Germline loops: CDR1 DFQATT, CDR2 SNEGSKA (reference sequence). The CDR3 protein is CSAPSSGANVLTF. Written as DNA, the CDR3 is TGCAGTGCCCCCAGCTCTGGGGCCAACGTCCTGACTTTC.

The V gene is TRBV29-1, the J gene TRBJ2-1; 14 nucleotides align to TRBD2. J gave up 5 bases and V 7 bases, and 1 base lay outside the gene matches. The germline CDR1 and CDR2 sequences are SQVTM and ANQGSEA. CDR3 length equals 13 residues. Written as DNA, the CDR3 is TGCAGCGCGGGACTAGCGGGAGACAATGAGCAGTTCTTC. This sequence encodes CSAGLAGDNEQFF.

The table lists this clonotype with a few counts. J is TRBJ2-3 and V is TRBV6-1, with D perhaps TRBD1 or TRBD2 (5 bases each). The CDR3 is 15 amino acids. Trimming left V 5 bases short and J 4 bases short, with 16 bases between. Germline V CDR1 and CDR2: MNHNS, SASEGT. The CDR3 nucleotides read TGTGCCAGCAGTTTACAGGTGGGGACGGCAGATACGCAGTATTTT. Its protein product is CASSLQVGTADTQYF.

Ten or more counts support this clonotype. The chain links TRBV20-1 to TRBJ2-6; D is unclear. This CDR3 has 16 residues. CDR1 and CDR2 (germline): DFQATT, SNEGSKA (reference sequence). With 0 bases removed from V and 0 bases from J, the gap between germline ends came to 9 bases. Here the CDR3 DNA reads TGCAGTGCTAGAGATGATTCAAGCTCTGGGGCCAACGTCCTGACTTTC. Protein: CSARDDSSSGANVLTF.

In its sample, this clonotype was seen many times. The chain is built from TRBV30 and TRBJ1-1, with 10 bases that match TRBD1. V was clipped by 0 bases and J by 7 bases; unmatched bases: 11. CDR3 size: 16 residues. CDR1 is GTSNPN and CDR2 is SVGIG in the germline V gene (reference sequence). The DNA of the CDR3 is TGTGCCTGGAGTGTACAGGGACAGGGGTGGGCGCGTGAAGCTTTCTTT. Translated, it gives CAWSVQGQGWAREAFF.

This clonotype was recorded at least ten times. The junction and the germline gene differ at one end; a read error may be behind it. This chain joins TRBV7-2 and TRBJ1-5; 9 bases match TRBD1. Germline V gene lookup returns CDR1 SGHTA and CDR2 FQGNSA. The CDR3 covers 15 residues. As DNA, the CDR3 is TGTGCCAGCAGCATATTAACAGGGGGCAAGCAGCCCCAGCATTTT. Amino acid sequence: CASSILTGGKQPQHF.

This clonotype was recorded many times. The V and J genes are TRBV20-1 and TRBJ2-3, with 11 bases matching TRBD2. Unmatched junction bases numbered 1, after V lost 1 base and J lost 4 bases. Germline V gene lookup returns CDR1 DFQATT and CDR2 SNEGSKA (reference sequence). CDR3 length: 14 amino acids. CDR3 bases: TGCAGTGCTAGAGTAGCGGGGGGGGCAGATACGCAGTATTTT. Translated: CSARVAGGADTQYF.

Many counts were recorded for this clonotype. V and J are TRBV20-1 and TRBJ2-5; 8 nucleotides align to TRBD1. The CDR3 has 18 residues. V was pared by 0 bases and J by 5 bases, with 17 bases of the junction left unmatched. In germline, CDR1 is DFQATT, CDR2 SNEGSKA (reference sequence). CDR3 nucleotide sequence: TGCAGTGCTAGAGATAGGACAGGGCGCCACCAGGGATATGAGACCCAGTACTTC. Translated, it gives CSARDRTGRHQGYETQYF.

Many counts were recorded for this clonotype. The gene calls are TRBV11-2 and TRBJ2-7, with D hard to call. The CDR3 consists of 12 residues. Germline V lookup: CDR1 SGHAT, CDR2 FQNNGV. Deletions cut 2 bases from V and 2 bases from J, with 4 bases between. This chain's CDR3 is CASSLLAYEQYF. In DNA, the CDR3 is TGTGCCAGCAGCTTACTAGCCTACGAGCAGTACTTC.

The V call is TRBV10-3, the J call TRBJ2-3; weak D call: TRBD2 (6 bases). The CDR3 extends over 14 amino acids. Germline assignment: CDR1 ENHRY and CDR2 SYGVKD. Trimming cost V 10 bases and J 5 bases, with 19 bases left between them. Written as DNA, the CDR3 is TGTGCCACTAACCGGCCGGGGGTCCAAGATACGCAGTATTTT. Translation gives CATNRPGVQDTQYF.

The table lists this clonotype with a few counts. The chain employs TRBV3-1 and TRBJ1-1; perhaps TRBD1 as D (5 bases). With 2 bases removed from V and 10 bases from J, the gap between germline ends came to 14 bases. The CDR3 contains 13 residues. Per germline, CDR1 LGHDT and CDR2 YNNKEL (reference sequence). The CDR3 DNA follows: TGTGCCAGCAGCCAAAACCGACAGTTAGGAGCTTTCTTT. The encoded protein is CASSQNRQLGAFF.

This clonotype was picked up many times. The chain joins TRBV20-1 to TRBJ2-3; maybe TRBD1 (6 bases). Between the trimmed V and J ends, which lost 1 base and 2 bases, there was a span of 10 bases. Germline assignment: CDR1 DFQATT and CDR2 SNEGSKA (reference sequence). The CDR3 consists of 14 residues. The CDR3 DNA reads as TGCAGTGCTAGAGTCGACAGGCTCACAGATACGCAGTATTTT. Translated: CSARVDRLTDTQYF.

This clonotype was recorded a few times. This chain's CDR3 is CASSPTGGRQRAFF. For the CDR3, the DNA is TGTGCCAGCAGCCCAACAGGGGGAAGACAAAGAGCTTTCTTT. This sequence joins TRBV7-8 and TRBJ1-1; 8 positions match TRBD1. The CDR3 is made up of 14 amino acids. Germline loops: CDR1 SGHVS, CDR2 FQNEAQ. The trim removed 5 bases at V and 10 bases at J, leaving 12 bases unmatched.

This clonotype was counted between two and nine times. This chain links TRBV7-6 with TRBJ2-1; possible D gene TRBD1, 6 bases. The V and J ends lost 4 bases and 8 bases respectively, with 18 bases between them. This CDR3 contains 15 residues. The V gene's germline CDR1 is SGHVS and CDR2 FNYEAQ. The CDR3 region has the DNA TGTGCCAGCAGCTCATATGGGGGCAAGGTCGATGAGCAGTTCTTC. Translation: CASSSYGGKVDEQFF.

CDR3 region: CASSEGVYGYTF. The CDR3 bases are TGTGCCAGCAGTGAAGGGGTCTATGGCTACACCTTC. The chain carries TRBV2 and TRBJ1-2; D ambiguous. Germline loops: CDR1 SNHLY, CDR2 FYNNEI. The CDR3 runs 12 residues. Trimming shortened V by 1 base and J by 4 bases, and 4 bases separated the two germline ends.

The V call is TRBV25-1, the J call TRBJ1-1; D possibly corresponds to TRBD1 (5 bases). V was pared by 6 bases and J by 0 bases, with 17 bases between. Germline V gene data show CDR1 as MGHDK and CDR2 as SYGVNS. The CDR3 has 16 residues. This chain's CDR3 is CASRGTVHFLNTEAFF. The CDR3 bases are TGTGCCAGCAGGGGGACGGTTCATTTCCTGAACACTGAAGCTTTCTTT.

The chain recombines TRBV12-3 or TRBV12-4 with TRBJ1-2; D uncertain. There are 12 residues in the CDR3. Trimming stripped 1 base from V and 10 bases from J, with 10 bases between. In DNA form, the CDR3 reads TGTGCCAGCAGTTTAGGGTACACGAACTACACCTTC. This translates into CASSLGYTNYTF.